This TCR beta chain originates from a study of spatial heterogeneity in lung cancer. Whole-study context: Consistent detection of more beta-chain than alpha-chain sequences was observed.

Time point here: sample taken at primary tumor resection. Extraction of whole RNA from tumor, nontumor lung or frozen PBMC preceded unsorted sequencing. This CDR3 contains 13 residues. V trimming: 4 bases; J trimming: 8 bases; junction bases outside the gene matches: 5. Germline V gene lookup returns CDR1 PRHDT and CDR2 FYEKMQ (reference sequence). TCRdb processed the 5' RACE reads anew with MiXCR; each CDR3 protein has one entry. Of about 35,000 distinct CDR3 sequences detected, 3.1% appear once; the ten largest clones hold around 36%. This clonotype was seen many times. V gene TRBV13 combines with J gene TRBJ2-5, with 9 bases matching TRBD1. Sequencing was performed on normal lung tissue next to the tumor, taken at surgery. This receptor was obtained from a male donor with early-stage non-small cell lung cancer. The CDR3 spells CASSSGTGKTQYF. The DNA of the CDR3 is TGTGCCAGCAGCTCAGGGACAGGGAAAACCCAGTACTTC. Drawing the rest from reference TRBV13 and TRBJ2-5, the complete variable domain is AAGVIQSPRHLIKEKRETATLKCYPIPRHDTVYWYQQGPGQDPQFLISFYEKMQSDKGSIPDRFSAQQFSDYHSELNMSSLELGDSALYFCASSSGTGKTQYFGPGTRLLVL.